This T cell receptor (beta chain) appears in the sequencing data of a study of chemoradiotherapy in HPV16-positive cancers (dated by TCRdb to 2022 to 2024). With respect to the entire study: Candidate HPV-specific T-cell clones and common TCR motifs were defined through functional T-cell assays on cells from a couple of HPV16-positive patients. Next, the candidate HPV-specific TCRs and motifs were followed in TCR repertoires from roughly 90 patients with HPV-related cancers. The study asked whether T-cell immunity against the HPV oncoproteins E6 and E7 changes during chemoradiotherapy and whether it affects survival. The full study reports these points: Expansion of candidate HPV-specific clones and E7-related TCR motifs was observed in the tumor microenvironment during treatment, whereas no such expansion was observed for non-HPV-specific T cells. The survival association was reported for HPV16-positive patients, and the functional definition of HPV-specific T cells was derived from only two HPV16-positive patients. Among HPV16-positive patients, expansion of HPV-responsive T cells during chemoradiotherapy was associated with better recurrence-free survival.

Concerning this clone: It lacks a known antigen. There are no base qualities to consult, and no much larger clone falls within one base.

Repertoires were sampled repeatedly over the course of chemoradiotherapy, so clonal expansion could be followed in the tumor microenvironment. The germline V gene encodes CDR1 MNHEY and CDR2 SVGAGI. The germline V and J ends show losses of 5 bases and 2 bases respectively, and no gene match explains 3 bases of the junction. The CDR3 spans 14 residues, from the cysteine through the phenylalanine. Just the 42-base CDR3 DNA is kept, in frame starting at base 1. Library method: the immunoSEQ multiplex PCR assay. As stored in TCRdb, this immuneACCESS dataset retains in-frame rearrangements with V and J assigned. A fraction of the clones does not appear; measured against another copy, unresolved V genes explain less than half of the discrepancy, and the remainder lacks a known reason. The sample contains 9,500 to 15,000 clones, 70% to 90% of them found a single time. Together, the top ten hold about 2.5% of the sample.

Sample: blood, taken from a patient who underwent chemoradiotherapy. This receptor was identified in a human donor with HPV-associated anogenital cancer. This sequence uses TRBV6-5 and TRBJ2-3, with 8 middle bases fitting TRBD2. The DNA sequence follows: TGTGCCAGCAGTCGGGGGGGCGCCACAGATACGCAGTATTTT. The translation is CASSRGGATDTQYF.